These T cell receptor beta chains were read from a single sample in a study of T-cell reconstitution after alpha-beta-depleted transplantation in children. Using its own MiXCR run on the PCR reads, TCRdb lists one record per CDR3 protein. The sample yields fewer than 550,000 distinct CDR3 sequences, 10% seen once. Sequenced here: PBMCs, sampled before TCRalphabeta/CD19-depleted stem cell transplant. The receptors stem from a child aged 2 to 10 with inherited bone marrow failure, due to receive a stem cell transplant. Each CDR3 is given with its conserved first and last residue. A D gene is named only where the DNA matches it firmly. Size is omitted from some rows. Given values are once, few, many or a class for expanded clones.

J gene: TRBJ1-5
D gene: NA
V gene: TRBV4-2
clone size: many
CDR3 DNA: TGTGCCAGCAGCGTGAGGGGGTATAGCAATCAGCCCCAGCATTTT
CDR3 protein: CASSVRGYSNQPQHF

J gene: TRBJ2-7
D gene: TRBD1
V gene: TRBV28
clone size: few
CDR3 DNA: TGTGCCAGCAGACGGACAGGTCTTGGCTACGAGCAGTACTTC
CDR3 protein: CASRRTGLGYEQYF

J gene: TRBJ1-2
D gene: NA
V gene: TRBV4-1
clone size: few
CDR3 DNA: TGCGCCAGCAGCCTCCAAGCTCCAACCAACTATGGCTACACCTTC
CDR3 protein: CASSLQAPTNYGYTF

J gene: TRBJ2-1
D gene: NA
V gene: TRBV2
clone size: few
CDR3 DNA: TGTGCCAGCAGTGATTGGTCCTACAATGAGCAGTTCTTC
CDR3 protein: CASSDWSYNEQFF

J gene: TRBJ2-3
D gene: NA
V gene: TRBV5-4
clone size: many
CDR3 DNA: TGTGCCAGCAGTTCTGTCATAGCCAGCACAGATACGCAGTATTTT
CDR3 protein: CASSSVIASTDTQYF

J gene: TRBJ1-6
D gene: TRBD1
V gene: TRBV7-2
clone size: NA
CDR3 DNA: TGTGCCAGCAGCCTGGACAGGGGCGGTTCACCCCTCCACTTT
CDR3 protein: CASSLDRGGSPLHF

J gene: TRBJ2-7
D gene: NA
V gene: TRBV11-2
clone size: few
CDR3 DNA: TGTGCCAGCAGCCCCCGGGGCCTCCGGGGACCACGGTACGAGCAGTACTTC
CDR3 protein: CASSPRGLRGPRYEQYF

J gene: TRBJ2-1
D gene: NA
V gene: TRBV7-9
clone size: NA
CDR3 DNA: TGTGCCAGCAGCCCCTCACTAGGGCCCCTCAATTATGAGCAGTTCTTC
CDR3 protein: CASSPSLGPLNYEQFF

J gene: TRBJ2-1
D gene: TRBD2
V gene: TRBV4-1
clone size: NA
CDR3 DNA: TGCGCCAGCAGCCAAATTAGCGGGATTGGTGAGCAGTTCTTC
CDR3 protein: CASSQISGIGEQFF

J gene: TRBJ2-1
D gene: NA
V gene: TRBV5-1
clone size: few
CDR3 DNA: TGCGCCAGCAGCGTCATGATCGGGGGCTCCTACAATGAGCAGTTCTTC
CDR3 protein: CASSVMIGGSYNEQFF

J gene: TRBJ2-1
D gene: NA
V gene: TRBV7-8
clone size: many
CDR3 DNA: TGTGCCAGCAGCGGGGAAAGGGAAAGTGAGCAGTTCTTC
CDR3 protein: CASSGERESEQFF

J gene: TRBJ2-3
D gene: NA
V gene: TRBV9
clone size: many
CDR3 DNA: TGTGCCAGCAGCTGGGGGGTAAGGACTTCCACAGATACGCAGTATTTT
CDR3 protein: CASSWGVRTSTDTQYF

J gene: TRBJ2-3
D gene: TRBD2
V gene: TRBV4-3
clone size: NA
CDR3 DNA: TGCGCCAGCAGCCACGACGGACTAGCGGGAGGAGATACGCAGTATTTT
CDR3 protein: CASSHDGLAGGDTQYF

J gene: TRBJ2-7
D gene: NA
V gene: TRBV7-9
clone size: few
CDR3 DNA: TGTGCCAGCAGCTTAGGGGTAAACGAGCAGTACTTC
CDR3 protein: CASSLGVNEQYF

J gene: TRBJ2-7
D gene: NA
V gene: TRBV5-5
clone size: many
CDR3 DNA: TGTGCCAGCAGCTTGGCCGCGCGCGAGCAGTACTTC
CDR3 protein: CASSLAAREQYF

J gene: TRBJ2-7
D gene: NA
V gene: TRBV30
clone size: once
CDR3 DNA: TGTGCCTGGAGTTTCAGGGCCTACGAGCAGTACTTC
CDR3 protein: CAWSFRAYEQYF

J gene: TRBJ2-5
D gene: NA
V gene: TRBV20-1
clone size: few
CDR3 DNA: TGCAGTGCTAGAGATCGAAGGCGGGCCCAAGAGACCCAGTACTTC
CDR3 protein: CSARDRRRAQETQYF

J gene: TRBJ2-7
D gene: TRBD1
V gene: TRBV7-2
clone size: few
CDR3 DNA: TGTGCCAGCAGCTTCGCCGGGACAGGGGCCTCCTACGAGCAGTACTTC
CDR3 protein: CASSFAGTGASYEQYF

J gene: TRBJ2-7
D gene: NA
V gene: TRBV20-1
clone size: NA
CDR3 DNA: TGCAGTGCTACCGAAGGGGGGAATCGCGACGAGCAGTACTTC
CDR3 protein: CSATEGGNRDEQYF

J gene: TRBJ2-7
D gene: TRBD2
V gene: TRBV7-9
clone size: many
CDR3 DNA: TGTGCCAGCAGCTACCTAGCGGGAGTCAACGAGCAGTACTTC
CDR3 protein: CASSYLAGVNEQYF

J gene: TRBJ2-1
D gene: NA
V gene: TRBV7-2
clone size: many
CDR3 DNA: TGTGCCAGCAGCTTGGGCTCTTTCAATGAGCAGTTCTTC
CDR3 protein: CASSLGSFNEQFF

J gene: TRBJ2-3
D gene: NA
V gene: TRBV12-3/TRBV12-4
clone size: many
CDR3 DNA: TGTGCCAGCAGTTTTCTGGGGTCTCTAGTTGGAGATACGCAGTATTTT
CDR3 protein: CASSFLGSLVGDTQYF

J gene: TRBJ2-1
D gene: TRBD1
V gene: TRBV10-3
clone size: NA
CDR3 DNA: TGTGCCATCAGTGGACCCGGGACAGCTTCCTACAATGAGCAGTTCTTC
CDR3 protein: CAISGPGTASYNEQFF

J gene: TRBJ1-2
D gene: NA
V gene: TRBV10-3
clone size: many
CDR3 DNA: TGTGCCATCAGCCACAGGGAGGGGATTGGCTACACTTTC
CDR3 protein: CAISHREGIGYTF

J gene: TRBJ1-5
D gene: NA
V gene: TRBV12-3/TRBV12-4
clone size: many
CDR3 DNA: TGTGCCAGCAGTTCAAGGGGTGAGGCTAATCAGCCCCAGCATTTT
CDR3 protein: CASSSRGEANQPQHF

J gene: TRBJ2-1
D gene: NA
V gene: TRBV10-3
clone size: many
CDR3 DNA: TGTGCCATCAGTCGGGGGGCCGACGTGAATGAGCAGTTCTTC
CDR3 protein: CAISRGADVNEQFF

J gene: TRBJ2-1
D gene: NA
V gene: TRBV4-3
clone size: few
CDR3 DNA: TGCGCCAGCAGCCAAGATCTTCCGGACAGAACCTACAATGAGCAGTTCTTC
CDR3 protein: CASSQDLPDRTYNEQFF

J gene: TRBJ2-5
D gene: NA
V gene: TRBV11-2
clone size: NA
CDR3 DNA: TGTGCCAGCAGCTTACTGGAGCGACCAAACCAAGAGACCCAGTACTTC
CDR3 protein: CASSLLERPNQETQYF

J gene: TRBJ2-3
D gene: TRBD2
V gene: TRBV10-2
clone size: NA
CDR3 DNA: TGCGCCAGCAGTGAGCCCAGCGGGAGTGGCGTTACGCAGTATTTT
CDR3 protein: CASSEPSGSGVTQYF

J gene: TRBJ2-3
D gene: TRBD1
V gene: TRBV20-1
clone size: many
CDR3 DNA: TGCAGTGCTCTAGGGGGCGCCGGCACAGATACGCAGTATTTT
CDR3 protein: CSALGGAGTDTQYF

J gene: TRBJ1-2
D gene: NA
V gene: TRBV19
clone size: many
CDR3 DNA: TGTGCCAGTAGTGAAATGCGGGGATATGGCTACACCTTC
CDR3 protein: CASSEMRGYGYTF

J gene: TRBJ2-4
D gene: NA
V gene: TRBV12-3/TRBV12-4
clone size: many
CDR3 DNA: TGTGCCAGCAGTTCCCCGACAAGGGACATTCAGTACTTC
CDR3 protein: CASSSPTRDIQYF

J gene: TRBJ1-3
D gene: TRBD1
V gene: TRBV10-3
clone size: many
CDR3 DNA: TGTGCCATCGGTGAAGCCGGACAGGATCACAGGAACACCATATATTTT
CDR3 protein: CAIGEAGQDHRNTIYF

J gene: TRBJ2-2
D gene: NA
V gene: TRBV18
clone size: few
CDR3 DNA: TGTGCCAGCTCGCCTTTGGACGCCTCGAACACCGGGGAGCTGTTTTTT
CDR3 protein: CASSPLDASNTGELFF

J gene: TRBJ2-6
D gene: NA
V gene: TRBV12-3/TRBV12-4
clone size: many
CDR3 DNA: TGTGCCAGCAGTTTACTCGGGGCCAACGTCCTGACTTTC
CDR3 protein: CASSLLGANVLTF

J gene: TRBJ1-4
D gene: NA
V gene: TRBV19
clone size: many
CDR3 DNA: TGTGCCAGTAGTCTCCGAACAGGGTACCTGTTTTTT
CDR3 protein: CASSLRTGYLFF

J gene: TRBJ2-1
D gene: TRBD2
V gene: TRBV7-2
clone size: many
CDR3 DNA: TGTGCCAGCAGCTTAGTCGGGGGGGGCGATGAGCAGTTCTTC
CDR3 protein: CASSLVGGGDEQFF